This T cell receptor beta chain was sequenced during a study of control samples from healthy donors and cancer patients (TCRdb year 2020). V and J lose 4 bases and 1 base, and a span of 13 bases separates them. Based on the germline V gene, the CDR1 and CDR2 sequences are MDHEN and SYDVKM. The CDR3 goes from the cysteine to the phenylalanine over 15 residues. Solely the CDR3 DNA is kept, with 45 bases framed from the first base. Turning to this clone: This receptor's antigen is unknown. Base qualities are missing; no much larger clone stands one base away.

The receptor library was made with the immunoSEQ multiplex PCR assay. TCRdb retrieved this table from immuneACCESS and kept in-frame rearrangements only. Not all clones are present; in checked studies, unresolved V genes account for under half, and no reason is known for the remainder. Recorded for this sample are 95,000 to 150,000 clones; about 89% of them occurred a single time. The top ten hold 30% to 40% of the sample. Sample: blood. The origin of this receptor is a man in his fifties or sixties in good health. Recombination joined TRBV28 with TRBJ2-5; tentative D gene TRBD1, with 6 bases matching. The encoded CDR3 is CASSWADRPQETQYF. The nucleotides read TGTGCCAGCAGTTGGGCCGACAGGCCCCAAGAGACCCAGTACTTC.